This TCR beta chain stems from a study of regulatory T cells in long-lasting Graves disease. Study at large: Newly diagnosed Graves' patients had taken antithyroid drugs under 3 months.

There are a few counts of this clonotype. Its matching antigen is unknown. Findings of the study overall: The study found TRBV28, TRBJ1-2 and TRBJ2-5 favored in persistent disease. Among persistent patients, a larger number of public clonotypes were shared (around 2,700) than among newly diagnosed patients (about 970).

Relying on iRepertoire HTBI primers and Arm-PCR of CDR3 regions, the team built TCR beta libraries. From the multiplex PCR reads, TCRdb called clonotypes with MiXCR, one entry per CDR3 protein. Among 350,000 to 450,000 distinct CDR3 sequences listed, about a sixth were seen once. This CDR3 has 17 residues. The V gene's germline CDR1 is SEHNR and CDR2 FQNEAQ (reference sequence). V gave up 1 base and J gave up 8 bases, with 21 bases separating them. Sample time point: newly diagnosed GD, antithyroid drugs for less than 3 months. Researchers made the TCR library from RNA that was extracted from PBMCs. These data are also associated with another study on T cells in Graves' hyperthyroidism and ophthalmopathy. From that second work: Carried out on the TCR CDR3, a first-round RT-PCR used the HTBI primer set.

Here the sequenced sample was peripheral blood mononuclear cells (PBMCs), taken at new diagnosis, from a patient treated with antithyroid drugs. The TCR originated in a man in his forties with Graves disease. The J gene is TRBJ2-1, the V gene TRBV7-9, with unresolved D. CDR3 DNA sequence: TGTGCCAGCAGCTTAGGTCAGTGGGCCAGCCTTACAGATGAGCAGTTCTTC. Amino acids: CASSLGQWASLTDEQFF.